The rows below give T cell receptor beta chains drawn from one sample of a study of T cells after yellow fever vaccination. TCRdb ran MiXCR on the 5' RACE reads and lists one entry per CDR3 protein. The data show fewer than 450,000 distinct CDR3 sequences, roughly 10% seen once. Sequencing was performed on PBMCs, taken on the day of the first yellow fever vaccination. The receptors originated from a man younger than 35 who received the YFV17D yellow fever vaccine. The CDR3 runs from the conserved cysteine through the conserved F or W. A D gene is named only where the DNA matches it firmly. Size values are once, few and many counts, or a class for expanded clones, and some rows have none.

CDR3 protein: CASSFSEGLNEQFF
CDR3 DNA: TGTGCCAGCAGCTTCTCCGAGGGCCTGAATGAGCAGTTCTTC
J gene: TRBJ2-1
CDR3 length: 14
D gene: -
V gene: TRBV11-2
clone size: -

CDR3 protein: CASSLASREQFF
CDR3 DNA: TGTGCCAGCAGCTTGGCCTCGCGTGAGCAGTTCTTC
J gene: TRBJ2-1
CDR3 length: 12
D gene: -
V gene: TRBV5-4
clone size: -

CDR3 protein: CASSTGTAGETQYF
CDR3 DNA: TGTGCCAGCAGCACCGGGACGGCCGGCGAGACCCAGTACTTC
J gene: TRBJ2-5
CDR3 length: 14
D gene: -
V gene: TRBV5-5
clone size: few

CDR3 protein: CASSWTPGLAGESTDTQYF
CDR3 DNA: TGCGCCAGCAGCTGGACCCCGGGACTAGCGGGGGAAAGCACAGATACGCAGTATTTT
J gene: TRBJ2-3
CDR3 length: 19
D gene: TRBD2
V gene: TRBV5-1
clone size: -

CDR3 protein: CASSSPGPTYGYTF
CDR3 DNA: TGTGCCAGCAGTTCCCCGGGACCCACCTATGGCTACACCTTC
J gene: TRBJ1-2
CDR3 length: 14
D gene: -
V gene: TRBV6-5
clone size: few

CDR3 protein: CATTSSGETQYF
CDR3 DNA: TGTGCCACTACCTCCTCTGGTGAGACCCAGTACTTC
J gene: TRBJ2-5
CDR3 length: 12
D gene: -
V gene: TRBV2
clone size: many

CDR3 protein: CASSLGLADGTQYF
CDR3 DNA: TGTGCCAGCAGCTTAGGCCTAGCGGACGGGACCCAGTACTTC
J gene: TRBJ2-5
CDR3 length: 14
D gene: TRBD2
V gene: TRBV11-2
clone size: few

CDR3 protein: CASRERPEFRISEAFF
CDR3 DNA: TGTGCCAGCAGGGAGAGACCGGAGTTCCGGATCAGTGAAGCTTTCTTT
J gene: TRBJ1-1
CDR3 length: 16
D gene: -
V gene: TRBV7-9
clone size: few

CDR3 protein: CASSLPQGRNEQFF
CDR3 DNA: TGTGCCAGCAGTCTCCCGCAGGGTCGAAATGAGCAGTTCTTC
J gene: TRBJ2-1
CDR3 length: 14
D gene: -
V gene: TRBV12-3/TRBV12-4
clone size: many

CDR3 protein: CASTIGTGGLDF
CDR3 DNA: TGTGCCAGCACCATCGGGACAGGGGGGTTGGATTTT
J gene: TRBJ2-3
CDR3 length: 12
D gene: TRBD1
V gene: TRBV28
clone size: few

CDR3 protein: CASSSTVPGLEDEQFF
CDR3 DNA: TGTGCCAGCAGCTCAACTGTCCCGGGACTAGAGGATGAGCAGTTCTTC
J gene: TRBJ2-1
CDR3 length: 16
D gene: TRBD2
V gene: TRBV7-8
clone size: once

CDR3 protein: CASSEGDTQYF
CDR3 DNA: TGTGCCAGCAGCGAAGGAGATACGCAGTATTTT
J gene: TRBJ2-3
CDR3 length: 11
D gene: -
V gene: TRBV7-9
clone size: many

CDR3 protein: CASKYVVGPGGGSYNSPLHF
CDR3 DNA: TGTGCCAGCAAGTACGTCGTAGGGCCCGGGGGAGGCTCCTATAATTCACCCCTCCACTTT
J gene: TRBJ1-6
CDR3 length: 20
D gene: -
V gene: TRBV6-2/TRBV6-3
clone size: -

CDR3 protein: CASSFHGEGEKLFF
CDR3 DNA: TGTGCCAGCAGTTTTCACGGGGAGGGAGAAAAACTGTTTTTT
J gene: TRBJ1-4
CDR3 length: 14
D gene: -
V gene: TRBV27
clone size: few

CDR3 protein: CASTGPTTDSGANVLTF
CDR3 DNA: TGTGCCAGCACCGGGCCCACAACGGATTCTGGGGCCAACGTCCTGACTTTC
J gene: TRBJ2-6
CDR3 length: 17
D gene: -
V gene: TRBV4-2
clone size: once

CDR3 protein: CASSPLILRNTEAFF
CDR3 DNA: TGTGCCAGCTCACCACTTATACTACGGAACACTGAAGCTTTCTTT
J gene: TRBJ1-1
CDR3 length: 15
D gene: -
V gene: TRBV18
clone size: -

CDR3 protein: CASSFNTILNTEAFF
CDR3 DNA: TGCGCCAGCAGCTTCAATACGATTCTGAACACTGAAGCTTTCTTT
J gene: TRBJ1-1
CDR3 length: 15
D gene: -
V gene: TRBV5-1
clone size: many

CDR3 protein: CASSLGSETTDTQYF
CDR3 DNA: TGTGCCAGCAGCTTGGGATCCGAGACCACAGATACGCAGTATTTT
J gene: TRBJ2-3
CDR3 length: 15
D gene: -
V gene: TRBV5-4
clone size: -

CDR3 protein: CASSLVLGGIDEQFF
CDR3 DNA: TGCGCCAGCAGCTTGGTTCTGGGGGGGATCGATGAGCAGTTCTTC
J gene: TRBJ2-1
CDR3 length: 15
D gene: TRBD2
V gene: TRBV5-1
clone size: few

CDR3 protein: CASSRAEGFDEQYF
CDR3 DNA: TGTGCCAGTAGTAGGGCGGAGGGATTCGACGAGCAGTACTTC
J gene: TRBJ2-7
CDR3 length: 14
D gene: -
V gene: TRBV19
clone size: few

CDR3 protein: CASTGASYNEQFF
CDR3 DNA: TGTGCCAGCACAGGGGCCTCCTACAATGAGCAGTTCTTC
J gene: TRBJ2-1
CDR3 length: 13
D gene: -
V gene: TRBV2
clone size: few

CDR3 protein: CASRTRQGHYEQYF
CDR3 DNA: TGTGCCAGCAGAACCCGACAGGGACACTACGAGCAGTACTTC
J gene: TRBJ2-7
CDR3 length: 14
D gene: TRBD1
V gene: TRBV6-1
clone size: -

CDR3 protein: CASSYLRGQLGPSNQPQHF
CDR3 DNA: TGTGCCAGCAGTTACCTTCGCGGACAGCTCGGACCGTCCAATCAGCCCCAGCATTTT
J gene: TRBJ1-5
CDR3 length: 19
D gene: -
V gene: TRBV6-2/TRBV6-3
clone size: -

CDR3 protein: CSARDSGGYEQYF
CDR3 DNA: TGCAGTGCTAGAGATTCAGGGGGCTACGAGCAGTACTTC
J gene: TRBJ2-7
CDR3 length: 13
D gene: TRBD1
V gene: TRBV20-1
clone size: few

CDR3 protein: CASSLVVGATYF
CDR3 DNA: TGTGCCAGCAGTTTAGTTGTGGGGGCAACGTACTTC
J gene: TRBJ2-4
CDR3 length: 12
D gene: -
V gene: TRBV12-3/TRBV12-4
clone size: few

CDR3 protein: CASSSPQTEAFF
CDR3 DNA: TGTGCCAGCAGTTCCCCCCAGACTGAAGCTTTCTTT
J gene: TRBJ1-1
CDR3 length: 12
D gene: -
V gene: TRBV27
clone size: -

CDR3 protein: CASSPGSYNEQFF
CDR3 DNA: TGTGCCAGCAGCCCAGGGTCCTACAATGAGCAGTTCTTC
J gene: TRBJ2-1
CDR3 length: 13
D gene: -
V gene: TRBV7-3
clone size: many

CDR3 protein: CASSQRPWTRSPDTQYF
CDR3 DNA: TGTGCCAGCAGCCAGAGACCTTGGACTAGGTCTCCGGATACGCAGTATTTT
J gene: TRBJ2-3
CDR3 length: 17
D gene: TRBD2
V gene: TRBV5-6
clone size: many

CDR3 protein: CASSATQGRLSTDTQYF
CDR3 DNA: TGTGCCAGCAGCGCAACGCAAGGACGACTTAGCACAGATACGCAGTATTTT
J gene: TRBJ2-3
CDR3 length: 17
D gene: -
V gene: TRBV9
clone size: -

CDR3 protein: CASSLAPRGGAGTEAFF
CDR3 DNA: TGCGCCAGCAGCTTGGCGCCTCGAGGGGGGGCGGGAACTGAAGCTTTCTTT
J gene: TRBJ1-1
CDR3 length: 17
D gene: -
V gene: TRBV5-1
clone size: few

CDR3 protein: CASSLVLAEAQYF
CDR3 DNA: TGTGCCAGCAGCCTCGTACTAGCGGAGGCCCAGTACTTC
J gene: TRBJ2-5
CDR3 length: 13
D gene: TRBD2
V gene: TRBV6-2/TRBV6-3
clone size: -

CDR3 protein: CASSPEGISTDTQYF
CDR3 DNA: TGTGCCAGCAGCCCCGAGGGGATTAGCACAGATACGCAGTATTTT
J gene: TRBJ2-3
CDR3 length: 15
D gene: -
V gene: TRBV9
clone size: few

CDR3 protein: CASSLEVGRTADTQYF
CDR3 DNA: TGCGCCAGCAGCTTGGAGGTGGGCAGGACAGCAGATACGCAGTATTTT
J gene: TRBJ2-3
CDR3 length: 16
D gene: -
V gene: TRBV5-1
clone size: -

CDR3 protein: CSARLLAETQYF
CDR3 DNA: TGCAGTGCTCGGTTGCTAGCGGAGACCCAGTACTTC
J gene: TRBJ2-5
CDR3 length: 12
D gene: -
V gene: TRBV20-1
clone size: -

CDR3 protein: CASSFDGSTDTQYF
CDR3 DNA: TGCGCCAGCAGCTTTGACGGATCCACAGATACGCAGTATTTT
J gene: TRBJ2-3
CDR3 length: 14
D gene: -
V gene: TRBV5-1
clone size: -

CDR3 protein: CASSWDRDSGNTIYF
CDR3 DNA: TGTGCCAGCAGTTGGGACAGGGACTCTGGAAACACCATATATTTT
J gene: TRBJ1-3
CDR3 length: 15
D gene: TRBD1
V gene: TRBV6-5
clone size: few

CDR3 protein: CSAQLQGTAIYF
CDR3 DNA: TGCAGTGCGCAATTACAGGGAACCGCCATATATTTT
J gene: TRBJ1-3
CDR3 length: 12
D gene: -
V gene: TRBV20-1
clone size: many

CDR3 protein: CASSRGGHGYTF
CDR3 DNA: TGTGCCAGCAGCCGAGGTGGGCATGGCTACACCTTC
J gene: TRBJ1-2
CDR3 length: 12
D gene: -
V gene: TRBV7-9
clone size: -

CDR3 protein: CSADQQVNEQFF
CDR3 DNA: TGCAGTGCTGACCAACAGGTCAATGAGCAGTTCTTC
J gene: TRBJ2-1
CDR3 length: 12
D gene: -
V gene: TRBV20-1
clone size: few

CDR3 protein: CASSSDRVYSPLHF
CDR3 DNA: TGTGCCAGCAGTTCGGACAGGGTTTACTCACCCCTCCACTTT
J gene: TRBJ1-6
CDR3 length: 14
D gene: TRBD1
V gene: TRBV27
clone size: few

CDR3 protein: CASRTGDQETQYF
CDR3 DNA: TGTGCCAGCAGGACAGGGGACCAAGAGACCCAGTACTTC
J gene: TRBJ2-5
CDR3 length: 13
D gene: TRBD1
V gene: TRBV12-3/TRBV12-4
clone size: few

CDR3 protein: CASTWLGTGSYNEQFF
CDR3 DNA: TGTGCCAGCACATGGTTGGGGACAGGCTCCTACAATGAGCAGTTCTTC
J gene: TRBJ2-1
CDR3 length: 16
D gene: TRBD1
V gene: TRBV6-2/TRBV6-3
clone size: many

CDR3 protein: CASRQEETQYF
CDR3 DNA: TGTGCCAGCAGACAGGAGGAGACCCAGTACTTC
J gene: TRBJ2-5
CDR3 length: 11
D gene: -
V gene: TRBV7-9
clone size: many

CDR3 protein: CASSQDGRGTASSTNEKLFF
CDR3 DNA: TGCGCCAGCAGCCAAGATGGAAGGGGGACGGCGAGTTCAACTAATGAAAAACTGTTTTTT
J gene: TRBJ1-4
CDR3 length: 20
D gene: -
V gene: TRBV4-1
clone size: few